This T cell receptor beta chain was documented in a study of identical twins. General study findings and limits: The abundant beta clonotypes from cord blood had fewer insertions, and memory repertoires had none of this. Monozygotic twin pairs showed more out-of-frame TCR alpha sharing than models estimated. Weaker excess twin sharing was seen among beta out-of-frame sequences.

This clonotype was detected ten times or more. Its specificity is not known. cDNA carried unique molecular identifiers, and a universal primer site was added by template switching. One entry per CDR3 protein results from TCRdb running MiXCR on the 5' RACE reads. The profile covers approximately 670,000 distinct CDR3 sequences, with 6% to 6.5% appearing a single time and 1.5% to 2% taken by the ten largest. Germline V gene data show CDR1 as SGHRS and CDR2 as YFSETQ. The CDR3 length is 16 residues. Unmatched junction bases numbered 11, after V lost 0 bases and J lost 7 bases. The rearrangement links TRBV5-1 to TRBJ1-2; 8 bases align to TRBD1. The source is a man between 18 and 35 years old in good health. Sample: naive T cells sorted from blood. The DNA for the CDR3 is TGCGCCAGCAGCTTGGGGGACAGGCAACCCCTCGGTGGCTACACCTTC. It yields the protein CASSLGDRQPLGGYTF. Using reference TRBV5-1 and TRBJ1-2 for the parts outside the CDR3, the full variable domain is KAGVTQTPRYLIKTRGQQVTLSCSPISGHRSVSWYQQTPGQGLQFLFEYFSETQRNKGNFPGRFSGRQFSNSRSEMNVSTLELGDSALYLCASSLGDRQPLGGYTFGSGTRLTVV.